Included here is one TCR beta chain sequence, with context. Its target is not known. Clones were sequenced by immunoSEQ multiplex PCR, and TCRdb holds only the in-frame ones, with some missing. The sample consists of more than 1 million clones, roughly 74% of them appearing once. The data were taken from a study of shared clonotypes between healthy human individuals. The wider study: The donor pool was made up of two women and a few men aged 18 to 49.

Study-level findings and limits: Generation of non-shared clonotypes was less probable than generation of clonotypes shared by all four donors. Larger estimated richness was generally recorded for naive subsets relative to memory subsets. About 5.2% was the fraction of naive CD4 clonotypes found shared across several donors.

With 0 bases removed from V and 7 bases from J, the gap between germline ends came to 16 bases. CDR1 LGHNA and CDR2 YNFKEQ come from the germline V gene. The CDR3 loop spans 16 amino acids. The clonotype comes from a man aged 18 to 30 in good health. Some clones in this sample may be carry-over from other donors' samples. This chain uses TRBV4-2 with TRBJ1-5, with D possibly matching TRBD1 (5 bases). The sequencing sample was made of memory CD4+ T cells from PBMCs. The subset here: CD45RA-negative fraction. The CDR3 bases are TGTGCCAGCAGCCAAGATCAGTTCAGGGTTGGGCAGCCCCAGCATTTT. It yields the protein CASSQDQFRVGQPQHF.